The source of this T cell receptor (beta chain) is a study of CD4 T cells in relation to SARS-CoV-2 and coronaviruses. Study as a whole: After approximately 10 days of antigen culture, PBMC TCR beta CDR3s were sequenced. The restricting HLA molecule for shared crossreactive spike epitopes was mapped.

The CDR3 covers 13 residues. CDR1 and CDR2 from the germline V gene are MGHRA and YSYEKL. With V trimmed by 4 bases and J by 9 bases, 2 bases remained unmatched. Whole-study findings and limits: This crossreactivity analysis covered spike protein alone, no other viral proteins. Crossreactive clones expanded significantly less to SARS-CoV-2 than monoreactive clones.

A note on this clone: As yet, its antigen is unknown.

Generated by immunoSEQ multiplex PCR, the TCRdb table keeps only in-frame clones and is missing some. The data show about 20,000 clones, with about 71% seen just once and around 16% held by the top ten. CD4+ T cells from unexposed donors were obtained before the COVID-19 pandemic (2011-2018). After 10 to 11 days of culture, CD4+ T cells were isolated. The receptor comes from a human donor in good health. The rearrangement uses TRBV4-1 and TRBJ1-6, with TRBD1 matching over 8 bases. Sequencing used CD4+ T cells from PBMCs, cultured in vitro. The CDR3 DNA reads as TGCGCCAGCAGCCCGGACAGGGTTTCACCCCTCCACTTT. This encodes CASSPDRVSPLHF.